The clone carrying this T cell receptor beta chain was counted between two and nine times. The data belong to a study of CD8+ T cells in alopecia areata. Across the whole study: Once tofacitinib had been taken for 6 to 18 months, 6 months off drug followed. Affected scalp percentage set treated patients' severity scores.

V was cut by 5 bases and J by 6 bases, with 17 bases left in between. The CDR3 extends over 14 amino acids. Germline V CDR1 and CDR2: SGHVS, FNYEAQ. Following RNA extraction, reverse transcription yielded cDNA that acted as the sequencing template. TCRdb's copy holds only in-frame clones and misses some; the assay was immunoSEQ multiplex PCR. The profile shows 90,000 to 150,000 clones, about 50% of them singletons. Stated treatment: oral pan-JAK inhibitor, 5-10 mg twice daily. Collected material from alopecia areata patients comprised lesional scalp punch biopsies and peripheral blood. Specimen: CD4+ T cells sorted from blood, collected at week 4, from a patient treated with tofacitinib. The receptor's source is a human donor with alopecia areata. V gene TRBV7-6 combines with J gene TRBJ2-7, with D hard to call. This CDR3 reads CASSPAPARSEQYF. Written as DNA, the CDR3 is TGTGCCAGCAGCCCAGCACCAGCGCGGAGCGAGCAGTACTTC. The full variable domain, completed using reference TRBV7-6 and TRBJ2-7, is GAGVSQSPRYKVTKRGQDVALRCDPISGHVSLYWYRQALGQGPEFLTYFNYEAQQDKSGLPNDRFSAERPEGSISTLTIQRTEQRDSAMYRCASSPAPARSEQYFGPGTRLTVT.